The 7 T cell receptor beta chains listed next were all sequenced from one sample in a study of monozygotic twins with inflammatory bowel disease. Each CDR3 protein gets one entry in TCRdb, which reprocessed the 5' RACE reads and gives no DNA. This table holds some 450,000 distinct CDR3 sequences. Sequenced sample: blood. These receptors all stem from a human donor with ulcerative colitis or Crohn's disease, or a healthy co-twin of an affected twin (not recorded which).

This chain links TRBV2 with TRBJ1-2; TCRdb proposes TRBD1, but this gene call is untestable without DNA. CDR1 and CDR2 (germline): SNHLY, FYNNEI. This CDR3 is 13 amino acids long. CDR3 amino acids: CASSEGGVVGYTF.

V is TRBV6-5 and J is TRBJ2-7; TCRdb names TRBD1, which stays unverified in the absence of DNA. This CDR3 is built from 16 residues. CDR1 and CDR2 (germline): MNHEY, SVGAGI. CDR3 amino acids: CASSYGGLGRHVEQYF.

The chain links TRBV5-1 to TRBJ1-3; without DNA, the TCRdb call of TRBD1 cannot be checked. The CDR3 sequence is 15 residues long. CDR1 and CDR2 from the germline V gene are SGHRS and YFSETQ. The CDR3 reads CASSSEGSPGNTIYF.

The rearrangement joins TRBV28 to TRBJ2-2. The CDR3 consists of 15 residues. The germline V gene encodes CDR1 MDHEN and CDR2 SYDVKM. CDR3 protein: CASSLPSYATGEMFF. The variable domain in full, with the rest retrieved from reference TRBV28 and TRBJ2-2, is DVKVTQSSRYLVKRTGEKVFLECVQDMDHENMFWYRQDPGLGLRLIYFSYDVKMKEKGDIPEGYSVSREKKERFSLILESASTNQTSMYLCASSLPSYATGEMFFGEGSRLTVL.

The chain links TRBV12-3 or TRBV12-4 to TRBJ1-2. This CDR3 comprises 16 residues. The CDR3 protein is CASTAWGALDGYGYTF.

The chain carries TRBV20-1 and TRBJ1-1; the TRBD1 assignment by TCRdb is unverifiable without DNA. The germline gives CDR1 DFQATT, CDR2 SNEGSKA (reference sequence). This CDR3 spans 15 amino acids. CDR3 sequence reads: CSAGWGGVMNTEAFF.

The genes are TRBV5-5 and TRBJ2-5; the D call of TRBD1 rests on TCRdb alone, since no DNA is present to check it. The CDR3 extends over 16 amino acids. Germline CDR1 and CDR2: SGHKS and YYEKEE (reference sequence). The CDR3 loop reads CASSLGRQGHFGTQYF.